The entry below describes one T cell receptor (beta chain). The antigen it recognizes is unknown. No quality values exist for individual bases; no much larger clone is one base distant. The record originates from a study of blood T cell repertoires in COVID-19 (dated by TCRdb to between 2020 and 2021). With regard to the full study: Samples from collaborators originated in the United States, Italy and Spain and spanned both the acute and convalescent phases of COVID-19. Samples came from the ongoing ImmuneRACE study (first 160 participants) plus 1,254 subjects from 6 global collaborators. Sample metadata almost always included a de-identified subject ID, COVID-19 status, age in years and sex. The prospective study material was composed of cDNA or gDNA derived from T cells, B-cell-depleted T cells, or PBMCs. The repertoires were released in a freely available public database meant as a resource for research on the immune response to SARS-CoV-2. Subjects who had been exposed to COVID-19, were actively infected with it, or had recovered from it provided the deeply sampled blood TCRbeta repertoires that made up the dataset. Where HLA class I and class II types were available, the types were taken from metadata supplied by the sample provider, not from assay-based typing.

Samples from volunteer blood donors who had recovered from COVID-19 were contributed by a second Seattle source. Whole blood was collected in K2EDTA tubes by collaborating institutions according to the institutions' own protocols. For TCRbeta analysis, collaborator samples were shipped as frozen whole blood, as isolated PBMCs, or as DNA extracted from either sample type. What the research found in general, with its limitations: Clinical and demographic metadata were provided uncurated, with the amount varying by source and participant.

From the cysteine through the phenylalanine, the CDR3 covers 18 amino acids. Only CDR3 DNA is held: 54 bases, read in frame from base 1. CDR1 MDHEN and CDR2 SYDVKM were looked up in the germline V gene. V is pruned by 7 bases and J by 6 bases, leaving 20 bases of the junction without a gene match. The immunoSEQ Assay, a bias-controlled multiplex PCR, was used to amplify TCRbeta CDR3 regions from genomic DNA. The original pipeline was this. Within the assay, amplification of reference gene primers was used to estimate how many nucleated cells each sample contained. To quantify the absolute abundance of each unique TCRbeta CDR3 rearrangement, sequence reads were collapsed and filtered. For each sample, productive Simpson clonality was calculated as the square root of Simpson's diversity index over productive rearrangements. TCRdb re-hosts the immuneACCESS table, in-frame sequences only. Its copies lack some clones; in the studies checked, an unresolved V gene accounts for under half of them, and the cause for the rest is not known. The V and J calls and clone size were taken over from that table, and D and trimming were inferred from the DNA. The table for this sample lists hundreds of thousands of clones; roughly 89% of them were counted only once. The top ten clones comprise roughly 3% of the sample.

The sample consisted of peripheral blood. In this chain, TRBV28 is recombined with TRBJ2-3; the junction holds 9 bases that match TRBD2. This sequence was found in a woman younger than 30 who had recovered from COVID-19. At the DNA level, the sequence is TGTGCCAGCAATTACAGGAGGTCGTTTAGCGGGAGATATGATACGCAGTATTTT. Translated, this gives CASNYRRSFSGRYDTQYF.